The 10 T cell receptor beta chains below all came from one sample that was sequenced in a study of blood T cell repertoires in COVID-19. The data were produced by immunoSEQ multiplex PCR, yet TCRdb's version contains in-frame clones alone and is incomplete. The sample has about 190,000 clones, roughly 82% seen once. What was sequenced was peripheral blood. These receptors were obtained from a woman aged 60-75 years with COVID-19, enrolled during active disease.

Here the CDR3 DNA reads TGTGCCAGTAGTCGCGGGGGCCTTAGGGAGACCCAGTACTTC. This sequence encodes CASSRGGLRETQYF. V gene TRBV19 combines with J gene TRBJ2-5; D is possibly TRBD2 (7 bases). The V gene's germline CDR1 is LNHDA and CDR2 SQIVND (reference sequence). Deletions cut 5 bases from V and 5 bases from J, with 15 bases between. The CDR3 loop spans 14 amino acids.

This clone has a handful of counts. This CDR3 is CASSLLQLNTEAFF. As DNA, the CDR3 is TGTGCCAGCAGCTTATTACAGCTGAACACTGAAGCTTTCTTT. The V and J genes are TRBV5-5 and TRBJ1-1; unclear D gene. Trimming shortened V by 2 bases and J by 0 bases, and 8 bases separated the two germline ends. CDR1 SGHKS and CDR2 YYEKEE come from the germline V gene (reference sequence). The CDR3 is 14 amino acids.

This clone was found a few times. CDR3 residues: CASSPQASNYGYTF. The CDR3 region has the DNA TGTGCCAGCAGTCCACAGGCCTCTAACTATGGCTACACCTTC. The genes are TRBV6-4 and TRBJ1-2, with D tentatively TRBD1 (5 bases). Germline V gives CDR1 MRHNA, CDR2 SNTAGT. The CDR3 loop spans 14 amino acids. Trimming pared 5 bases from V and 0 bases from J, leaving 10 bases between.

This chain links TRBV10-1 with TRBJ2-4; 7 bases agree with TRBD2. V lost 4 bases, J lost 3 bases, and 0 bases stayed unmatched. Per the germline V gene, CDR1 is WNHNN and CDR2 is SYGVQD (reference sequence). There are 13 residues in the CDR3. CDR3 amino acids: CASSASGKNIQYF. CDR3 DNA sequence: TGCGCCAGCAGTGCTAGCGGCAAAAACATTCAGTACTTC.

CDR3 protein: CATSRVAGLSNTIYF. CDR3 in DNA: TGTGCCACCAGCAGAGTAGCGGGACTCTCGAACACCATATATTTT. The gene calls are TRBV15 and TRBJ1-3; TRBD1 might be the D (5 bases). Germline V lookup: CDR1 LNHNV, CDR2 YYDKDF (reference sequence). V was pared by 1 base and J by 7 bases, with 14 bases between. The CDR3 is 15 residues long.

V and J are TRBV7-9 and TRBJ2-1; TRBD2 might be the D (5 bases). The CDR3 has 17 amino acids. The germline V and J ends were trimmed by 5 bases and 0 bases, with 17 bases remaining between them. Germline values: CDR1 SEHNR, CDR2 FQNEAQ (reference sequence). CDR3 in DNA: TGTGCCAGCAGCCTTCCCGGGATCTCCACCTCCTACAATGAGCAGTTCTTC. Its translation is CASSLPGISTSYNEQFF.

V and J are TRBV7-2 and TRBJ1-5; D gene unclear. The CDR3 totals 14 residues. V lost 5 bases, J lost 3 bases, and 11 bases lay in between. The germline gives CDR1 SGHTA, CDR2 FQGNSA. CDR3 sequence: CASSPGLANQPQHF. DNA of the CDR3: TGTGCCAGCAGCCCCGGACTGGCCAATCAGCCCCAGCATTTT.

J is TRBJ1-4 and V is TRBV18; TRBD1 aligns across 10 bases. Germline values: CDR1 KGHSH, CDR2 LQKENI. V trimming: 1 base; J trimming: 7 bases; junction bases outside the gene matches: 3. This CDR3 comprises 15 residues. CDR3 amino acids: CASSPRQGASEKLFF. CDR3 DNA: TGTGCCAGCTCACCACGACAGGGGGCGAGTGAAAAACTGTTTTTT.

The sample holds a few counts of this clone. The genes are TRBV7-2 and TRBJ1-2; 7 bases fit TRBD1. Germline V gene lookup returns CDR1 SGHTA and CDR2 FQGNSA. J gave up 5 bases and V 5 bases, and 5 bases lay outside the gene matches. The CDR3 consists of 13 residues. CDR3 nucleotide sequence: TGTGCCAGCAGCACAGCCAGGGGGTATGGCTACACCTTC. Residues: CASSTARGYGYTF.

J is TRBJ2-4 and V is TRBV5-3, with 13 nucleotides matching TRBD2. TRBV5-3 is reported as an ORF; its role is uncertain. V lost 0 bases and J lost 6; bases outside the gene matches: 15. The CDR3 runs 20 residues. CDR3 DNA: TGTGCCAGAAGCTTGGGACTAGCGGGGGGCCGCTGGCATAATACAAACATTCAGTACTTC. Amino acids: CARSLGLAGGRWHNTNIQYF.